The rows below give T cell receptor beta chains drawn from one sample of a study of CD8+CD57+ T cells in acquired aplastic anemia. TCRdb reprocessed the reads via MiXCR and lists one record per CDR3 protein. The sample consists of 150,000 to 160,000 distinct CDR3 sequences, over 50% of them appearing once. The sample taken for sequencing was sorted CD4+, CD8+, or CD8+CD57+ T cells (not recorded which) from PBMCs. These receptors came from a human donor with aplastic anemia. Each CDR3 is given with its conserved first and last residue. A D gene is named only where the DNA matches it firmly. Expanded clones get a size class; other rows say once, few or many, or leave the size out.

j_call d_call v_call clone_size cdr3_length cdr3_nt cdr3_aa
TRBJ2-3 NA TRBV20-1 NA 14 TGCAGTGCTCCTAACAGGGGAGGAGGAGATACGCAGTATTTT CSAPNRGGGDTQYF
TRBJ1-2 NA TRBV10-3 NA 13 TGTGCCATCAGTGAGTCCAAGGGGTTCGGCTACACCTTC CAISESKGFGYTF
TRBJ2-7 TRBD1 TRBV29-1 few 12 TGCAGCACGTACGGACAGGGTCCCGAGCAGTACTTC CSTYGQGPEQYF
TRBJ2-7 TRBD1 TRBV19 NA 13 TGTGCCAGTAGTCTACAGGGGGTGGACGAGCAGTACTTC CASSLQGVDEQYF
TRBJ2-7 NA TRBV7-6 NA 15 TGTGCCAGCAGTCGGAACCCAGGGGAGACCTACGAGCAGTGCTTC CASSRNPGETYEQCF
TRBJ1-5 TRBD1 TRBV5-6 many 15 TGTGCCAGCAGCCGGTCCGGGACAGGGAACCAGCCCCAGCATTTT CASSRSGTGNQPQHF
TRBJ2-7 TRBD1 TRBV28 NA 14 TGTGCCAGCAGTTTCTCTTGGACAGGCTACGAGCAGTGCTTC CASSFSWTGYEQCF
TRBJ2-7 TRBD1 TRBV7-9 NA 13 TGTGCCAGCAGCCGGACAGGGACCTACGAGCAGTACTTC CASSRTGTYEQYF
TRBJ1-1 NA TRBV29-1 NA 12 TGCAGCGTTGGGCGGGGGAACACTGAAGCTTTCTTT CSVGRGNTEAFF
TRBJ2-5 TRBD2 TRBV10-1 NA 14 TGCGCCAGCGGGGACGGGGGGGCGCGAGAGACCCAGTACTTC CASGDGGARETQYF
TRBJ1-2 TRBD1 TRBV2 NA 14 TGTGCCAGCAGTTTTGTGGGACAGGGTCGAGGCTACACCTTC CASSFVGQGRGYTF
TRBJ1-5 NA TRBV7-8 NA 15 TGTGCCAGCAGCCCGTCACAGGGCGTCGATCAGCCCCAGCATTTT CASSPSQGVDQPQHF
TRBJ2-3 NA TRBV5-6 NA 15 TGTGCCAGCAGCTTTGAAACGGGAGCTCGAGATACGCAGTATTTT CASSFETGARDTQYF
TRBJ2-3 NA TRBV2 NA 12 TGTGCCAGCAAGCCTCGGGATGAGACGCAGTATTTT CASKPRDETQYF
TRBJ1-2 TRBD1 TRBV10-2 NA 13 TGCGCCACATCTCGACAGGGGCTAGCGGGCTACACCTTC CATSRQGLAGYTF
TRBJ2-1 TRBD2 TRBV10-3 few 18 TGTGCCATCAGTGACTGGACTGCGACTAGCGGGGTAGGCAATGAGCAGTTCTTC CAISDWTATSGVGNEQFF
TRBJ2-5 TRBD1 TRBV9 NA 15 TGTGCCAGCAGCGTAGCCCCAGGGGGCGAGGAGACCCAGTACTTC CASSVAPGGEETQYF
TRBJ2-7 NA TRBV11-2 many 15 TGTGCCAGCAGCTTAGACCTTCCCAGGGCCTACGAGCAGTACTTC CASSLDLPRAYEQYF
TRBJ2-7 TRBD2 TRBV25-1 NA 16 TGTGCCAGCAGTGATCGAGCGTCTAGCGGGAGATACGAGCAGTACTTC CASSDRASSGRYEQYF
TRBJ2-3 NA TRBV19 NA 15 TGTGCCAGTAGCCACAGACCCTTGAGCACAGATACGCAGTATTTT CASSHRPLSTDTQYF
TRBJ2-7 TRBD1 TRBV11-1 once 15 TGTGCCAGCAGCGCGGGACAGGGTTTCCCCTACGAGCAGTACTTC CASSAGQGFPYEQYF
TRBJ2-1 TRBD2 TRBV2 NA 13 TGTGCCAGCAGAGCGGGACCCTACAATGAGCAGTTCTTC CASRAGPYNEQFF
TRBJ2-2 NA TRBV7-9 many 13 TGTGCCAGCACCGGAGGGAACACCGGGGAGCTGTTTTTT CASTGGNTGELFF
TRBJ1-1 NA TRBV29-1 NA 11 TGCAGCGTTGAAGGCGGAATAGGGGCTTTCTTT CSVEGGIGAFF
TRBJ2-1 NA TRBV7-2 many 16 TGTGCCAGCAGCTTAGCGCTAACAGGGTTGTACAATGAGCAGTTCTTC CASSLALTGLYNEQFF
TRBJ2-5 NA TRBV20-1 many 12 TGCAGTGCCGACCCGTCCCAAGAGACCCAGTACTTC CSADPSQETQYF
TRBJ2-5 NA TRBV7-9 NA 14 TGTGCCAGCAGCCCGGGATATGGACAAGAGACCCAGTACTTC CASSPGYGQETQYF
TRBJ2-1 NA TRBV6-1 many 13 TGTGCCAGCACTCCCGGGCCCCACAATGAGCAGTTCTTC CASTPGPHNEQFF
TRBJ2-7 NA TRBV7-8 NA 12 TGTGCCAGCAGCTTAGTTGCCTACGAGCAGTACTTC CASSLVAYEQYF
TRBJ1-2 TRBD1 TRBV11-2 NA 15 TGTGCCAGCAGCTCACAGGGGCCATTAAACTATGGCTACACCTTC CASSSQGPLNYGYTF
TRBJ1-6 NA TRBV7-2 few 16 TGTGCCAGCAGCTTAGCGCCGAGAACCTATAATTCACCCCTCCACTTT CASSLAPRTYNSPLHF